This T cell receptor (beta chain) was found in a study of T cells in localized non-small cell lung cancer. Overall study results and limits: Compared with tumor, uninvolved adjacent lung displayed greater T cell clonality, ranking highest overall.

Libraries were prepared by immunoSEQ multiplex PCR; TCRdb keeps only in-frame clonotypes and omits some of them. The repertoire holds roughly 70,000 clones, with roughly 90% as singletons. In the case of this clone: Its antigen is still unknown.

The sequencing here drew on peripheral blood, taken before any cancer treatment. The TCR originated in a male donor aged 60 or over with stage III squamous cell lung carcinoma.

As DNA, the CDR3 is TGTGCCAGCAGCGTCATAGGAGTAGGAGAGACCCAGTACTTC. Protein: CASSVIGVGETQYF. V is TRBV9 and J is TRBJ2-5; D gene uncertain. The CDR3 is 14 amino acids. The V and J ends lost 2 bases and 4 bases respectively, with 12 bases between them. Germline V gene data show CDR1 as SGDLS and CDR2 as YYNGEE.